This T cell receptor beta chain was sequenced during a study of blood T cell repertoires in COVID-19. This table comes from immunoSEQ multiplex PCR, and its TCRdb copy is limited to in-frame clones, with some not included. The table has some 410,000 clones, roughly 88% seen once. The source is a woman in her 30s with acute COVID-19. Sequenced material: PBMCs or T cells enriched from blood (not recorded which).

CDR3 coding DNA: TGTGCCACCAGCCCCCGTGGGGGGATAGCCAAAAACATTCAGTACTTC. Residues: CATSPRGGIAKNIQYF. The chain has TRBV15 and TRBJ2-4; TRBD2 might be the D (6 bases). Germline CDR1 is LNHNV and CDR2 is YYDKDF (reference sequence). The CDR3 runs to 16 residues. V was trimmed by 5 bases and J by 0 bases, leaving 14 bases between them.